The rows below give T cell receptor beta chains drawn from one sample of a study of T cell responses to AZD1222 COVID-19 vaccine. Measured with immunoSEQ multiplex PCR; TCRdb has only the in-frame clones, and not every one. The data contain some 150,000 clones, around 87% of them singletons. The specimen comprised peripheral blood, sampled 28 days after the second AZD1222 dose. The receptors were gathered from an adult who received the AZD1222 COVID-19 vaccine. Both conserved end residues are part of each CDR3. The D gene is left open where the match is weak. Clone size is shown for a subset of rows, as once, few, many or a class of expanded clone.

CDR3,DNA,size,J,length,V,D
CSVVSSGGEKLFF,TGCAGCGTTGTTTCGAGTGGGGGTGAAAAACTGTTTTTT,-,TRBJ1-4,13,TRBV29-1,-
CASSLRAANTGELFF,TGTGCCAGCAGCTTGCGGGCCGCGAACACCGGGGAGCTGTTTTTT,few,TRBJ2-2,15,TRBV5-4,-
CASSSRPSREKLFF,TGTGCCAGCAGTTCGCGGCCCTCAAGGGAAAAACTGTTTTTT,-,TRBJ1-4,14,TRBV28,-
CASSPGTDTQYF,TGTGCCAGCAGCCCTGGCACAGATACGCAGTATTTT,-,TRBJ2-3,12,TRBV3-1/TRBV3-2,-
CASSEWPGTGTEAFF,TGTGCCAGCAGTGAATGGCCAGGGACGGGCACTGAAGCTTTCTTT,-,TRBJ1-1,15,TRBV6-1,-
CASSAPRGGTRSYEQYF,TGTGCCAGCAGCGCCCCTCGGGGAGGGACTAGGTCCTACGAGCAGTACTTC,-,TRBJ2-7,17,TRBV9,TRBD2
CASRDFYEQYF,TGTGCCAGCAGGGATTTCTACGAGCAGTACTTC,-,TRBJ2-7,11,TRBV6-5,-
CASSFGTLSPYEQYF,TGTGCCAGCAGTTTTGGGACCTTGAGCCCCTACGAGCAGTACTTC,few,TRBJ2-7,15,TRBV28,-
CASSQGVRSETQYF,TGTGCCAGCAGCCAAGGGGTCCGTTCGGAGACCCAGTACTTC,-,TRBJ2-5,14,TRBV14,-
CASSYGGLQGYTF,TGTGCCAGCAGTTACGGCGGGCTCCAGGGCTACACCTTC,-,TRBJ1-2,13,TRBV6-2/TRBV6-3,-
CASSRLAKNIQYF,TGTGCCAGCAGCCGACTAGCCAAAAACATTCAGTACTTC,-,TRBJ2-4,13,TRBV6-2/TRBV6-3,-
CASSTTSRGHADALVNYGYTF,TGCGCCAGCAGCACTACATCGCGGGGGCACGCGGACGCCCTTGTTAACTATGGCTACACCTTC,-,TRBJ1-2,21,TRBV5-1,-
CASSLQGLAGETQYF,TGTGCCAGCAGCTTACAAGGACTAGCCGGGGAGACCCAGTACTTC,-,TRBJ2-5,15,TRBV9,TRBD2
CASSSRTEQYF,TGTGCCAGCAGCTCCCGGACAGAGCAGTACTTC,-,TRBJ2-7,11,TRBV7-2,-
CASKDSSYNEQFF,TGTGCCAGCAAGGACAGCTCCTACAATGAGCAGTTCTTC,-,TRBJ2-1,13,TRBV2,-
CASSLTSGRPNEQFF,TGTGCCAGCAGCTTGACTAGCGGGAGGCCCAATGAGCAGTTCTTC,-,TRBJ2-1,15,TRBV7-8,TRBD2
CSAVGGRGDTQYF,TGCAGCGCTGTAGGGGGGCGGGGAGATACGCAGTATTTT,-,TRBJ2-3,13,TRBV29-1,-